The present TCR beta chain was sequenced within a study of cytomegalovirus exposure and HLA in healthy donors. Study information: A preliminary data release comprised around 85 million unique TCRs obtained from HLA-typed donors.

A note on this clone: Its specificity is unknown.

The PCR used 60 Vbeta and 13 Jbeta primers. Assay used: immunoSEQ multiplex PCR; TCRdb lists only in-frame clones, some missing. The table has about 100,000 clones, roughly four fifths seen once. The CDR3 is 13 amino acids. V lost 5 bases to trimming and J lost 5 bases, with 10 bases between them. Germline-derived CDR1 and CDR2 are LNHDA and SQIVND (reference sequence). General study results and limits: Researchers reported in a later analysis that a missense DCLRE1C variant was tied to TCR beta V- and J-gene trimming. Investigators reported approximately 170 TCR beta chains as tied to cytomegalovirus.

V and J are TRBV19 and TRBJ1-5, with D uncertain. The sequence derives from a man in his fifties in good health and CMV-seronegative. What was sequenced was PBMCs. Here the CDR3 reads CASSDAGDQPQHF. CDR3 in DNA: TGTGCCAGTAGTGACGCCGGGGATCAGCCCCAGCATTTT.